One T cell receptor beta chain is described in this entry. Its antigen is unknown. V gave up 1 base and J gave up 1 base, with 8 bases separating them. The CDR3 sequence is 16 residues long. The germline CDR1 and CDR2 sequences are MNHNS and SASEGT. The PCR contained 60 Vbeta and 13 Jbeta primers. Method: immunoSEQ multiplex PCR; TCRdb's copy keeps in-frame clones and lacks some. The table records 140,000 to 150,000 clones, around 80% of them present only once. This sample is part of a study of cytomegalovirus exposure and HLA in healthy donors. Study overall: Early release data held roughly 90 million unique TCRs from HLA-typed donors.

Study conclusions and caveats: Common viral pathogens seemed, in a later analysis, to connect with several of the most significant clusters. For cytomegalovirus status, the classifier reportedly gave diagnoses with high specificity and sensitivity.

The sequence came from a female donor in good health and CMV-seronegative. Sequencing input: PBMCs. V and J are TRBV6-1 and TRBJ2-6; D call uncertain. The CDR3 loop reads CASSEDELSGANVLTF. The CDR3, as DNA: TGTGCCAGCAGTGAAGATGAGTTATCTGGGGCCAACGTCCTGACTTTC.